Given below is one TCR beta chain in context. The primer mix had 60 Vbeta and 13 Jbeta primers. Using immunoSEQ multiplex PCR, the repertoire was profiled, and TCRdb retains in-frame clones only, with some absent. The data contain around 150,000 clones, 75% to 80% of them singletons. Germline lookup yields CDR1 WSHSY and CDR2 SAAADI. With V trimmed by 2 bases and J by 5 bases, 5 bases remained unmatched. The CDR3 has 14 amino acids. This entry comes from a study of cytomegalovirus exposure and HLA in healthy donors. The genes are TRBV10-2 and TRBJ1-2; 7 bases agree with TRBD1. Sequenced: PBMCs. The sequence came from a woman aged 45-60 years in good health and CMV-seropositive. The CDR3 loop reads CASSEGDRFYGYTF. CDR3 DNA sequence: TGCGCCAGCAGTGAGGGGGACAGATTTTATGGCTACACCTTC.